A selection of T cell receptor beta chains follows, all from one sample in a study of T cell repertoires in cytomegalovirus infection. The antigens for these receptors are not known. TCRdb re-called the reads with MiXCR, one entry per CDR3 protein. The sample lists about 24,000 distinct CDR3 sequences; roughly 20% were seen once. Sequenced here: CD8+ T cells from cultured PBMCs, sampled from culture after CMV antigen stimulation. These TCRs come from a human donor in good health (CMV status not recorded). Some clones in this sample may be carry-over from other donors' samples. Each CDR3 is given with its conserved first and last residue. D genes are given only for firm matches. For some rows the clone size is stated as once, few or many, or as a class when expanded; others skip it.

J,V,size,D,CDR3,DNA
TRBJ1-2,TRBV3-1,NA,NA,CASSQARHHGYTF,TGTGCCAGCAGCCAAGCCAGACACCATGGCTACACCTTC
TRBJ2-7,TRBV12-3/TRBV12-4,NA,NA,CASSFSSDAPYEQYF,TGTGCCAGCAGTTTCTCGTCCGACGCACCCTACGAGCAGTACTTC
TRBJ2-3,TRBV29-1,many,NA,CSGKDKPITDTQYF,TGCAGCGGCAAAGACAAGCCGATCACAGATACGCAGTATTTT
TRBJ2-3,TRBV28,few,TRBD2,CASSPLPGLAGGGTDTQYF,TGTGCCAGCAGCCCTCTCCCGGGACTAGCGGGGGGGGGTACAGATACGCAGTATTTT
TRBJ2-7,TRBV6-2/TRBV6-3,NA,NA,CASSQPKGAEEQYF,TGTGCCAGCAGTCAACCAAAAGGAGCGGAAGAGCAGTACTTC
TRBJ2-2,TRBV4-3,many,NA,CASTPSSGGGDTGELFF,TGCGCCAGCACCCCAAGTTCGGGGGGCGGCGACACCGGGGAGCTGTTTTTT
TRBJ1-1,TRBV12-3/TRBV12-4,few,NA,CASSKRSTEAFF,TGTGCCAGCAGCAAACGAAGTACTGAAGCTTTCTTT
TRBJ2-7,TRBV15,many,NA,CATSRDTGNEQYF,TGTGCCACCAGCAGAGATACAGGGAACGAGCAGTACTTC
TRBJ1-6,TRBV2,few,NA,CASSVSGGGNNSPLHF,TGTGCCAGCAGTGTATCCGGTGGTGGAAATAATTCACCCCTCCACTTT
TRBJ2-1,TRBV4-2,NA,NA,CASSQDPGASYNEQFF,TGTGCCAGCAGCCAAGACCCGGGGGCCTCCTACAATGAGCAGTTCTTC
TRBJ2-5,TRBV12-3/TRBV12-4,NA,NA,CASSLVGLGETQYF,TGTGCCAGCAGTTTGGTAGGGTTGGGAGAGACCCAGTACTTC
TRBJ1-5,TRBV25-1,NA,NA,CASSESSAGGDQPQHF,TGTGCCAGCAGTGAATCCAGTGCAGGTGGGGATCAGCCCCAGCATTTT
TRBJ2-1,TRBV11-2,many,NA,CASSLSAGTNNEQFF,TGTGCCAGCAGCTTAAGTGCGGGGACAAACAATGAGCAGTTCTTC
TRBJ2-7,TRBV11-2,NA,NA,CANSLDGVGAYEQYF,TGTGCCAACAGCTTAGATGGGGTGGGAGCCTACGAGCAGTACTTC
TRBJ2-5,TRBV19,NA,NA,CASSMMTSTGEETQYF,TGTGCCAGTAGTATGATGACTAGTACGGGAGAGGAGACCCAGTACTTC
TRBJ2-7,TRBV20-1,NA,NA,CSARGREEWEQYF,TGCAGTGCTAGAGGTAGAGAGGAGTGGGAGCAGTACTTC
TRBJ1-1,TRBV7-9,many,TRBD1,CASSLGQGLNTEAFF,TGTGCCAGCAGCCTGGGACAGGGCCTGAACACTGAAGCTTTCTTT
TRBJ1-3,TRBV4-3,many,NA,CASSQELSHHSGNTIYF,TGCGCCAGCAGCCAAGAGCTTAGTCACCACTCTGGAAACACCATATATTTT
TRBJ2-1,TRBV2,few,NA,CASSEGGGGKGDEQFF,TGTGCCAGCAGTGAAGGGGGGGGGGGCAAGGGAGATGAGCAGTTCTTC
TRBJ1-2,TRBV6-1,many,TRBD1,CASVGETGNGYTF,TGTGCCAGCGTGGGGGAGACAGGGAATGGCTACACCTTC
TRBJ2-7,TRBV6-5,many,NA,CASSYSSRSYEQYF,TGTGCCAGCAGTTACTCATCCCGGTCCTACGAGCAGTACTTC
TRBJ2-5,TRBV12-3/TRBV12-4,NA,NA,CASSLTERETQYF,TGTGCCAGCAGTTTGACAGAGCGAGAGACCCAGTACTTC
TRBJ2-7,TRBV4-3,NA,NA,CASSQVFGVTYEQYF,TGCGCCAGCAGCCAAGTATTTGGGGTGACCTACGAGCAGTACTTC
TRBJ2-1,TRBV12-3/TRBV12-4,few,TRBD2,CASSYAGVVEQFF,TGTGCCAGCAGCTATGCGGGGGTGGTTGAGCAGTTCTTC
TRBJ1-6,TRBV6-8,NA,NA,CASSARPLLNSPLHF,TGTGCCAGCAGTGCCCGGCCTTTGCTTAATTCACCCCTCCACTTT
TRBJ2-1,TRBV6-1,NA,TRBD1,CASSVQGVHEQFF,TGTGCCAGCAGCGTCCAGGGGGTCCATGAGCAGTTCTTC
TRBJ2-1,TRBV7-6,few,TRBD2,CASSPGSGGGEAEQFF,TGTGCCAGCAGCCCCGGGTCGGGGGGGGGTGAGGCTGAGCAGTTCTTC
TRBJ2-7,TRBV4-3,NA,NA,CASSQDLPGYYEQYF,TGCGCCAGCAGCCAAGATCTTCCAGGATACTACGAGCAGTACTTC
TRBJ1-1,TRBV12-5,many,NA,CASAGRDTYTEAFF,TGTGCTAGTGCGGGCCGAGACACGTACACTGAAGCTTTCTTT
TRBJ2-6,TRBV9,NA,NA,CASSVAGSGANVLTF,TGTGCCAGCAGCGTTGCAGGCTCTGGGGCCAACGTCCTGACTTTC
TRBJ1-2,TRBV6-2/TRBV6-3,NA,NA,CASSYGLSYGYTF,TGTGCCAGCAGTTACGGTCTCAGCTATGGCTACACCTTC
TRBJ1-5,TRBV7-6,NA,NA,CASSPRDNNQPRHF,TGTGCCAGCAGCCCCCGCGATAACAATCAGCCCCGGCATTTT
TRBJ1-2,TRBV6-5,NA,NA,CASSYSEGSYYGYTF,TGTGCCAGCAGTTACTCGGAGGGATCATACTATGGCTACACCTTC
TRBJ2-1,TRBV7-2,many,NA,CASSLGPSSYNEQFF,TGTGCCAGCAGCTTAGGCCCAAGCTCCTACAATGAGCAGTTCTTC
TRBJ2-7,TRBV6-2/TRBV6-3,NA,NA,CASSYVGTVRVYEQYF,TGTGCCAGCAGTTACGTCGGGACGGTTCGCGTCTACGAGCAGTACTTC
TRBJ1-5,TRBV4-1,few,NA,CASSQGLNQPQHF,TGCGCCAGCAGCCAAGGACTCAATCAGCCCCAGCATTTT
TRBJ2-7,TRBV6-2/TRBV6-3,NA,TRBD1,CASSSWDRGYEQYF,TGTGCCAGCAGTTCCTGGGACAGGGGGTACGAGCAGTACTTC
TRBJ2-7,TRBV7-2,many,NA,CASSLGRGEIYEQYF,TGTGCCAGCAGCTTAGGACGCGGGGAGATCTACGAGCAGTACTTC
TRBJ2-5,TRBV2,medium-sized,TRBD1,CASSEAWTGKETQYF,TGTGCCAGCAGTGAAGCGTGGACAGGGAAGGAGACCCAGTACTTC
TRBJ2-2,TRBV6-2/TRBV6-3,many,NA,CASSPHVGGGPELFF,TGTGCCAGCAGCCCGCATGTGGGGGGCGGCCCGGAGCTGTTTTTT